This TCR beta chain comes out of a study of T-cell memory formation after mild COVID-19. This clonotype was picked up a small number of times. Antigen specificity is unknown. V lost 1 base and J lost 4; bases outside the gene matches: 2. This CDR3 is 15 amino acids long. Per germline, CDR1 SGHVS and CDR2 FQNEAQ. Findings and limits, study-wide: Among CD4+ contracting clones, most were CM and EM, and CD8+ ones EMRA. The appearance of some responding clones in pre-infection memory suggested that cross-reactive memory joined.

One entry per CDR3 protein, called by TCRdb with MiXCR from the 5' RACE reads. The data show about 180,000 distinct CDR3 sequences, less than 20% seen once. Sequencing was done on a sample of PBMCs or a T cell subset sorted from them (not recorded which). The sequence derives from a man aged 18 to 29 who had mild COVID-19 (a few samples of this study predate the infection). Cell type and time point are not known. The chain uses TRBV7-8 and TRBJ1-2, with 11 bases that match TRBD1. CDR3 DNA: TGTGCCAGCAGCTTAGGGGACAGGGGGACCTATGGCTACACCTTC. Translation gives CASSLGDRGTYGYTF.